This record looks at one T cell receptor beta chain sequence and its context. The antigen is unknown. This CDR3 is 15 amino acids long. Germline V lookup: CDR1 LNHDA, CDR2 SQIVND (reference sequence). Trimming took 4 bases from V and 4 from J; bases not matched to a gene: 6. Assay: immunoSEQ multiplex PCR; the TCRdb copy retains only in-frame clones and omits some. Of about 49,000 clones listed, roughly 84% are singletons. The data were obtained in a study of T cell responses to AZD1222 COVID-19 vaccine. Study-level findings and limits: Unmutated variant regions reportedly attract nearly half of all spike-specific TCRs. Donors skewed white British and female; clonal diversity was possibly underestimated. The number of AZD1222 recipients seropositive at baseline was only six.

J is TRBJ2-1 and V is TRBV19, with 8 positions matching TRBD2. The specimen comprised peripheral blood, sampled on day 0 of MenACWY control vaccination. The origin of this receptor is an adult in good health. DNA for the CDR3: TGTGCCAGTAGTAAAGAGGGACTAGGTTACAATGAGCAGTTCTTC. Protein sequence: CASSKEGLGYNEQFF.